The clone carrying this T cell receptor (beta chain) was observed a handful of times. The data are from a study of T cells in Graves' hyperthyroidism and ophthalmopathy. Study information: The authors collected peripheral blood at initial diagnosis, before any treatment.

Sample collection date corresponds to first hyperthyroidism diagnosis, prior to any ophthalmopathy symptoms. Fresh peripheral blood, 8 to 10 ml, was the source of the PBMCs. The germline gives CDR1 MNHNS, CDR2 SASEGT. The CDR3 has 14 amino acids. V lost 6 bases and J lost 5; bases outside the gene matches: 8. The CDR3 regions of TCR beta were amplified from RNA transcripts. The HTBI primer set drove a first-round RT-PCR of the TCR CDR3. One entry per CDR3 protein, called by TCRdb with MiXCR from the multiplex PCR reads. The sample holds 550,000 to 650,000 distinct CDR3 sequences, approximately 15% seen once.

V usage is TRBV6-1 and J usage is TRBJ2-3, with TRBD2 matching over 7 bases. Material for sequencing was blood. The sequence was collected from a woman in her 30s with Graves' hyperthyroidism that later progressed to Graves' ophthalmopathy. The CDR3 DNA sequence: TGTGCCAGCAGCCCAGCGGGGCTGGGAGATACGCAGTATTTT. Its translation: CASSPAGLGDTQYF.